This note documents a single T cell receptor (beta chain) sequence. The data are from a study of blood T cell repertoires in COVID-19. Study-wide background: The United States, Italy and Spain were the sources of the acute and convalescent COVID-19 samples.

Trimming at V came to 2 bases and at J to 3 bases, leaving 3 bases not matched to a gene. Germline CDR1 reads MNHEY; CDR2 reads SVGEGT. The CDR3 consists of 14 residues. Data came from immunoSEQ multiplex PCR; TCRdb stores just in-frame clones and leaves some out. The data show approximately 110,000 clones, about nine tenths seen once. This TCR came from a man aged 40-55 years with acute or convalescent COVID-19. The specimen was peripheral blood. This chain uses TRBV6-2 or TRBV6-3 with TRBJ2-7; 8 nucleotides agree with TRBD1. CDR3 sequence: CASSYGGTGYEQYF. In nucleotides, the CDR3 is TGTGCCAGCAGTTACGGCGGGACAGGCTACGAGCAGTACTTC.